Listed below are T cell receptor beta chains from one sample, sequenced in a study of T cells after yellow fever vaccination. TCRdb called the 5' RACE reads again in MiXCR, with one record for every CDR3 protein. The table includes some 350,000 distinct CDR3 sequences, 4.1% detected once. This sample comprised PBMCs, obtained 5 days after the yellow fever booster vaccination. The receptors were gathered from a man between 18 and 29 years old who received the YFV17D yellow fever vaccine. Both conserved end residues are part of each CDR3. The order of the fields is J gene, V gene, D gene, clone size, CDR3 length, CDR3 DNA, CDR3 protein. The D gene is left open where the match is weak. Rows give clone size only sometimes, using once, few, many, or a class for an expanded clone.

J gene: TRBJ2-3; V gene: TRBV9; D gene: .; clone size: few; CDR3 length: 14; CDR3 DNA: TGTGCCAGCACCAGGGGGGGATCGGGAGATACGCAGTATTTT; CDR3 protein: CASTRGGSGDTQYF
J gene: TRBJ2-2; V gene: TRBV6-2/TRBV6-3; D gene: TRBD1; clone size: few; CDR3 length: 14; CDR3 DNA: TGTGCCAGCAGCCGACAGGGGGTTGCCGGGGAGCTGTTTTTT; CDR3 protein: CASSRQGVAGELFF
J gene: TRBJ2-3; V gene: TRBV6-5; D gene: TRBD2; clone size: few; CDR3 length: 17; CDR3 DNA: TGTGCCAGCAGTAGTCCCTCTAGCGGGGGCATCACAGATACGCAGTATTTT; CDR3 protein: CASSSPSSGGITDTQYF
J gene: TRBJ2-3; V gene: TRBV19; D gene: .; clone size: few; CDR3 length: 16; CDR3 DNA: TGTGCCAGTAGTATGTTTCAGACCCTGGACACAGATACGCAGTATTTT; CDR3 protein: CASSMFQTLDTDTQYF
J gene: TRBJ1-1; V gene: TRBV29-1; D gene: .; clone size: many; CDR3 length: 12; CDR3 DNA: TGCAGCGTTGCACCAGGGGACACTGAAGCTTTCTTT; CDR3 protein: CSVAPGDTEAFF
J gene: TRBJ1-2; V gene: TRBV20-1; D gene: .; clone size: few; CDR3 length: 15; CDR3 DNA: TGCAGTGCTAGAGATCTAGGGACCACCAACTATGGCTACACCTTC; CDR3 protein: CSARDLGTTNYGYTF
J gene: TRBJ2-1; V gene: TRBV2; D gene: .; clone size: few; CDR3 length: 13; CDR3 DNA: TGTGCCAGCAGTGTCCTAGCTATTTATGAGCAGTTCTTC; CDR3 protein: CASSVLAIYEQFF
J gene: TRBJ2-5; V gene: TRBV7-2; D gene: .; clone size: many; CDR3 length: 12; CDR3 DNA: TGTGCCAGCAGCCGCCCGGGGGAGACCCAGTACTTC; CDR3 protein: CASSRPGETQYF
J gene: TRBJ2-1; V gene: TRBV6-2/TRBV6-3; D gene: .; clone size: .; CDR3 length: 16; CDR3 DNA: TGTGCCAGCAGTTACTCGAACTGGGGGACTTACAATGAGCAGTTCTTC; CDR3 protein: CASSYSNWGTYNEQFF
J gene: TRBJ2-3; V gene: TRBV19; D gene: .; clone size: .; CDR3 length: 15; CDR3 DNA: TGTGCCAGTAAGAGAGGGGCCTCGAGCACAGATACGCAGTATTTT; CDR3 protein: CASKRGASSTDTQYF
J gene: TRBJ2-3; V gene: TRBV10-2; D gene: TRBD2; clone size: many; CDR3 length: 15; CDR3 DNA: TGCGCCAGTGTGACTAGCGGGGGGGCCGCAGATACGCAGTATTTT; CDR3 protein: CASVTSGGAADTQYF
J gene: TRBJ1-2; V gene: TRBV6-2/TRBV6-3; D gene: .; clone size: many; CDR3 length: 14; CDR3 DNA: TGTGCCAGCAGTACCCAGGGAATCAACTATGGCTACACCTTC; CDR3 protein: CASSTQGINYGYTF
J gene: TRBJ2-1; V gene: TRBV19; D gene: TRBD2; clone size: few; CDR3 length: 16; CDR3 DNA: TGTGCCAGTAGTGGCCTAAGGCTAGCGGGGTACAATGAGCAGTTCTTC; CDR3 protein: CASSGLRLAGYNEQFF
J gene: TRBJ1-5; V gene: TRBV15; D gene: .; clone size: .; CDR3 length: 17; CDR3 DNA: TGTGCCACCAGCAGGGGGGGGGGCCCCGGCGGGGATCAGCCCCAGCATTTT; CDR3 protein: CATSRGGGPGGDQPQHF
J gene: TRBJ2-1; V gene: TRBV3-1; D gene: .; clone size: .; CDR3 length: 13; CDR3 DNA: TGTGCCAGCAGCCCCCCCTGGGCGAATGAGCAGTTCTTC; CDR3 protein: CASSPPWANEQFF
J gene: TRBJ1-4; V gene: TRBV25-1; D gene: .; clone size: .; CDR3 length: 14; CDR3 DNA: TGTGCCAGCAGCCTACCAGGGGAACGGGAAAAACTGTTTTTT; CDR3 protein: CASSLPGEREKLFF
J gene: TRBJ2-1; V gene: TRBV27; D gene: TRBD1; clone size: .; CDR3 length: 15; CDR3 DNA: TGTGCCAGCAGTGGATCGGGACAGGGTTACGGTGAGCAGTTCTTC; CDR3 protein: CASSGSGQGYGEQFF
J gene: TRBJ2-3; V gene: TRBV10-3; D gene: .; clone size: .; CDR3 length: 14; CDR3 DNA: TGTGCCATCAGTGATGGCCGCGTCACAGATACGCAGTATTTT; CDR3 protein: CAISDGRVTDTQYF
J gene: TRBJ2-3; V gene: TRBV5-1; D gene: TRBD2; clone size: few; CDR3 length: 17; CDR3 DNA: TGCGCCAGCAGCTTGGAGGCTAGCGGGGGTGGCACAGATACGCAGTATTTT; CDR3 protein: CASSLEASGGGTDTQYF
J gene: TRBJ2-1; V gene: TRBV14; D gene: .; clone size: .; CDR3 length: 15; CDR3 DNA: TGTGCCACCTCAAGCGGCCGGGGTTCCTACAATGAGCAGTTCTTC; CDR3 protein: CATSSGRGSYNEQFF
J gene: TRBJ2-5; V gene: TRBV29-1; D gene: .; clone size: many; CDR3 length: 11; CDR3 DNA: TGCAGCGTGGCCCTCGTGGAGACCCAGTACTTC; CDR3 protein: CSVALVETQYF
J gene: TRBJ1-1; V gene: TRBV6-5; D gene: .; clone size: few; CDR3 length: 15; CDR3 DNA: TGTGCCAGCAGTTCCCATGTTGGGGGAGGATTAAGGGCTTTCTTT; CDR3 protein: CASSSHVGGGLRAFF
J gene: TRBJ1-3; V gene: TRBV5-1; D gene: .; clone size: .; CDR3 length: 17; CDR3 DNA: TGCGCCAGCAGCTCCGGAGCGTTCTTATCCTCTGGAAACACCATATATTTT; CDR3 protein: CASSSGAFLSSGNTIYF
J gene: TRBJ2-7; V gene: TRBV24-1; D gene: .; clone size: .; CDR3 length: 12; CDR3 DNA: TGTGCCACTGACTGTCGAAGCGGCGAGCAGTACTTC; CDR3 protein: CATDCRSGEQYF
J gene: TRBJ2-7; V gene: TRBV20-1; D gene: .; clone size: .; CDR3 length: 11; CDR3 DNA: TGCAGTGTCCCTCGGGGCCACGAGCAGTACTTC; CDR3 protein: CSVPRGHEQYF
J gene: TRBJ1-3; V gene: TRBV9; D gene: TRBD1; clone size: .; CDR3 length: 14; CDR3 DNA: TGTGCCAGCAGCCGACAGGGGATCTGGGACACCATATATTTT; CDR3 protein: CASSRQGIWDTIYF
J gene: TRBJ2-1; V gene: TRBV5-4; D gene: TRBD2; clone size: few; CDR3 length: 16; CDR3 DNA: TGTGCCAGCAGCCCCAAACTAGCGGGGGTGGGTAATGAGCAGTTCTTC; CDR3 protein: CASSPKLAGVGNEQFF
J gene: TRBJ1-2; V gene: TRBV5-5; D gene: .; clone size: .; CDR3 length: 13; CDR3 DNA: TGTGCCAGCAGCCTTGTTGAGAACTATGGCTACACCTTC; CDR3 protein: CASSLVENYGYTF
J gene: TRBJ2-3; V gene: TRBV20-1; D gene: .; clone size: many; CDR3 length: 12; CDR3 DNA: TGCAGTGCTAGAGATGGCCCCGATACGCAGTATTTT; CDR3 protein: CSARDGPDTQYF
J gene: TRBJ2-1; V gene: TRBV5-1; D gene: TRBD2; clone size: few; CDR3 length: 15; CDR3 DNA: TGCGCCAGCATCCGGTACGGGGGGAATTACAATGAGCAGTTCTTC; CDR3 protein: CASIRYGGNYNEQFF
J gene: TRBJ2-2; V gene: TRBV3-1; D gene: .; clone size: many; CDR3 length: 13; CDR3 DNA: TGTGCCAGCAGCCGCCGGGCCACCGGGGAGCTGTTTTTT; CDR3 protein: CASSRRATGELFF
J gene: TRBJ1-1; V gene: TRBV12-3/TRBV12-4; D gene: .; clone size: .; CDR3 length: 14; CDR3 DNA: TGTGCCAGCAGCCCCGGACAGAGCGACACTGAAGCTTTCTTT; CDR3 protein: CASSPGQSDTEAFF
J gene: TRBJ2-1; V gene: TRBV12-3/TRBV12-4; D gene: .; clone size: few; CDR3 length: 15; CDR3 DNA: TGTGCCAGCAGTGGTGGGGGGGCGAACTACAATGAGCAGTTCTTC; CDR3 protein: CASSGGGANYNEQFF
J gene: TRBJ2-4; V gene: TRBV4-2; D gene: .; clone size: few; CDR3 length: 16; CDR3 DNA: TGTGCCAGCAGCCAGTTTGCCTCGTCCGGGCAGGACATTCAGTACTTC; CDR3 protein: CASSQFASSGQDIQYF
J gene: TRBJ1-2; V gene: TRBV5-6; D gene: .; clone size: many; CDR3 length: 15; CDR3 DNA: TGTGCCAGCAGCCGAATACTGGACAGTGACTATGGCTACACCTTC; CDR3 protein: CASSRILDSDYGYTF
J gene: TRBJ1-2; V gene: TRBV4-1; D gene: .; clone size: few; CDR3 length: 15; CDR3 DNA: TGCGCCAGCAGCCACCCCACTGGGGCTAACTATGGCTACACCTTC; CDR3 protein: CASSHPTGANYGYTF
J gene: TRBJ1-2; V gene: TRBV19; D gene: .; clone size: many; CDR3 length: 12; CDR3 DNA: TGTGCCACCGGAATGGGACCTTATGGCTACACCTTC; CDR3 protein: CATGMGPYGYTF
J gene: TRBJ2-2; V gene: TRBV25-1; D gene: .; clone size: few; CDR3 length: 21; CDR3 DNA: TGTGCCAGCAGTGAATCCGGCTGGGGGATAGGGACGGGCGTTGACACCGGGGAGCTGTTTTTT; CDR3 protein: CASSESGWGIGTGVDTGELFF
J gene: TRBJ1-1; V gene: TRBV20-1; D gene: .; clone size: few; CDR3 length: 14; CDR3 DNA: TGCAGTGCTCCCGAGGGCTTCATGAACACTGAAGCTTTCTTT; CDR3 protein: CSAPEGFMNTEAFF
J gene: TRBJ1-5; V gene: TRBV7-2; D gene: .; clone size: many; CDR3 length: 17; CDR3 DNA: TGTGCCAGCAGCTTAGTAGGGTTAGATCGGAGCCATCAGCCCCAGCATTTT; CDR3 protein: CASSLVGLDRSHQPQHF
J gene: TRBJ2-3; V gene: TRBV6-1; D gene: .; clone size: many; CDR3 length: 14; CDR3 DNA: TGTGCCAGCAGGTACAGCGTACCCACAGATACGCAGTATTTT; CDR3 protein: CASRYSVPTDTQYF
J gene: TRBJ2-1; V gene: TRBV7-3; D gene: TRBD2; clone size: .; CDR3 length: 16; CDR3 DNA: TGTGCCAGCAGTTCCCATGGGACTAGCGGGGTCGGTGAGCAGTTCTTC; CDR3 protein: CASSSHGTSGVGEQFF
J gene: TRBJ2-1; V gene: TRBV4-3; D gene: .; clone size: few; CDR3 length: 13; CDR3 DNA: TGCGCCAGCAGCCAAAAGGGGACCGCTGAGCAGTTCTTC; CDR3 protein: CASSQKGTAEQFF
J gene: TRBJ2-7; V gene: TRBV5-1; D gene: .; clone size: few; CDR3 length: 13; CDR3 DNA: TGCGCCAGCAGCCTCGACGGACCCTACGAGCAGTACTTC; CDR3 protein: CASSLDGPYEQYF
J gene: TRBJ2-1; V gene: TRBV3-1; D gene: TRBD1; clone size: .; CDR3 length: 18; CDR3 DNA: TGTGCCAGCAGCCAAAGCTCGGGGACAGGGGCCCCCGGGTATGAGCAGTTCTTC; CDR3 protein: CASSQSSGTGAPGYEQFF
J gene: TRBJ2-7; V gene: TRBV7-2; D gene: TRBD2; clone size: few; CDR3 length: 17; CDR3 DNA: TGTGCCAGCAGATTAGGTCCTGGCGGGGGGCCTACCTACGAGCAGTACTTC; CDR3 protein: CASRLGPGGGPTYEQYF
J gene: TRBJ2-1; V gene: TRBV5-1; D gene: .; clone size: .; CDR3 length: 14; CDR3 DNA: TGCGCCAGCAGACCCATCCCCGTAGCGTGGAAGCAGTTCTTC; CDR3 protein: CASRPIPVAWKQFF
J gene: TRBJ1-2; V gene: TRBV4-3; D gene: .; clone size: few; CDR3 length: 14; CDR3 DNA: TGCGCCAGCAGCCAAGAGTACAGCTCCTATGGCTACACCTTC; CDR3 protein: CASSQEYSSYGYTF
J gene: TRBJ1-2; V gene: TRBV19; D gene: .; clone size: .; CDR3 length: 13; CDR3 DNA: TGTGCCAGTAATCCGGGGGGAAACTATGGCTACACCTTC; CDR3 protein: CASNPGGNYGYTF
J gene: TRBJ1-5; V gene: TRBV6-5; D gene: TRBD1; clone size: .; CDR3 length: 15; CDR3 DNA: TGTGCCAGCAGTGGACAGGGAAGGGGCAATCAGCCCCAGCATTTT; CDR3 protein: CASSGQGRGNQPQHF
J gene: TRBJ2-5; V gene: TRBV7-2; D gene: TRBD2; clone size: many; CDR3 length: 15; CDR3 DNA: TGTGCCAGCACCCTCAATAGCGGGGGGAAAGAGACCCAGTACTTC; CDR3 protein: CASTLNSGGKETQYF
J gene: TRBJ2-1; V gene: TRBV9; D gene: TRBD2; clone size: many; CDR3 length: 16; CDR3 DNA: TGTGCCAGCAGCGCCCGAATAGCGGGGGGGCCCCATGAGCAGTTCTTC; CDR3 protein: CASSARIAGGPHEQFF
J gene: TRBJ1-2; V gene: TRBV12-3/TRBV12-4; D gene: .; clone size: .; CDR3 length: 14; CDR3 DNA: TGTGCCAGCAGTTTATCCACAGCTAACTATGGCTACACCTTC; CDR3 protein: CASSLSTANYGYTF